The sequence of this T cell receptor (beta chain) was determined in a study of T cell clonotyping in hematopoietic cell transplantation. General study findings and limits: After transplant, recipient diversity fell while pathologically expanded clonotypes grew through day 180. Cells were unsorted, so CD4 and CD8 contributions were not separated. At the given depth, recipient repertoires were over 95% de novo clonotypes.

The CDR3 runs to 13 residues. Looked up from germline, CDR1 is SGHDT and CDR2 is YYEEEE. Comments on this clone: Its antigen is undetermined. A read error may account for a junction end that differs from germline.

The data were produced by immunoSEQ multiplex PCR, yet TCRdb's version contains in-frame clones alone and is incomplete. The sample yields 20,000 or so clones, 79% seen once. The chain uses TRBV5-6 and TRBJ1-1; D call uncertain. The specimen was peripheral blood mononuclear cells. The TCR comes from a man in his sixties in good health. Some clones in this sample may be carry-over from other donors' samples. The CDR3 sequence is CASSSLGVTEAFF. CDR3 in DNA: TGTGCCAGCAGCTCTCTAGGCGTCACTGAGGCTTTCTTT.